What follows are 26 T cell receptor beta chains derived from one specimen sequenced in a study of OX40 agonist ivuxolimab in advanced cancers. TCRdb's table, derived via immunoSEQ multiplex PCR, lists solely in-frame clones and lacks some. The table lists about 77,000 clones, around 85% of them singletons, with 2.2% in the top ten. Here the sequenced sample was CD4+ or CD8+ T cells sorted from blood, taken in a trial of the OX40 agonist ivuxolimab. The receptor source for this set is an adult with an advanced solid tumor such as melanoma, head and neck, liver or kidney cancer.

The chain joins TRBV27 to TRBJ2-7; 13 bases are shared with TRBD2. The CDR3 covers 23 residues. Per the germline V gene, CDR1 is MNHEY and CDR2 is SMNVEV (reference sequence). V was pared by 8 bases and J by 4 bases, with 32 bases of the junction left unmatched. The CDR3, as DNA: TGTGCCAGCGGATTTAACTGGCACCCGCGTGGACTAGCGGGAGAGGGGCATAGATACGAGCAGTACTTC. Translating it yields CASGFNWHPRGLAGEGHRYEQYF.

The genes are TRBV28 and TRBJ2-3; D possibly corresponds to TRBD2 (5 bases). With 2 bases removed from V and 0 bases from J, the gap between germline ends came to 6 bases. This CDR3 has 14 residues. Germline assignment: CDR1 MDHEN and CDR2 SYDVKM. The CDR3 reads CASSLSGSTDTQYF. CDR3 nucleotide sequence: TGTGCCAGCAGTTTAAGCGGTAGCACAGATACGCAGTATTTT.

J is TRBJ1-6 and V is TRBV5-1, with 8 bases that match TRBD1. Germline V gene data show CDR1 as SGHRS and CDR2 as YFSETQ. V lost 4 bases, J lost 7 bases, and 4 bases stayed unmatched. The CDR3 is 14 residues long. As DNA, the CDR3 is TGCGCCAGCAGCCCCCGGACAGGGAATTCACCCCTCCACTTT. It translates to CASSPRTGNSPLHF.

This chain uses TRBV28 with TRBJ1-3, with 9 nucleotides matching TRBD1. Per the germline V gene, CDR1 is MDHEN and CDR2 is SYDVKM. With 4 bases clipped from V and 7 bases from J, the junction kept 17 bases outside the gene matches. This CDR3 has 18 amino acids. The CDR3 nucleotides read TGTGCCAGCAGTTCTCCGGGACAGGGAGCTCTTCTGGGGAACACCATATATTTT. Its translation: CASSSPGQGALLGNTIYF.

The CDR3 protein is CASSLARDRAEAFF. The CDR3 DNA sequence: TGTGCCAGCAGCTTAGCGCGGGACAGGGCTGAAGCTTTCTTT. J is TRBJ1-1 and V is TRBV7-9; 9 bases align to TRBD1. J lost 6 bases, V lost 0 bases, and 2 bases had no gene match. This CDR3 contains 14 residues. Looked up from germline, CDR1 is SEHNR and CDR2 is FQNEAQ (reference sequence).

The J gene is TRBJ2-1, the V gene TRBV7-3, with TRBD2 identical over 8 bases. The CDR3 covers 13 residues. J was trimmed by 7 bases and V by 5 bases; bases with no gene match: 4. Germline V gives CDR1 SGHTA, CDR2 FQGTGA. Here the CDR3 reads CASSREGRNEQFF. As DNA, the CDR3 is TGTGCCAGCAGCCGGGAGGGCCGTAATGAGCAGTTCTTC. The variable domain in full, completed from reference TRBV7-3 and TRBJ2-1, reads GAGVSQTPSNKVTEKGKYVELRCDPISGHTALYWYRQSLGQGPEFLIYFQGTGAADDSGLPNDRFFAVRPEGSVSTLKIQRTERGDSAVYLCASSREGRNEQFFGPGTRLTVL.

The chain has TRBV5-4 and TRBJ1-3; perhaps TRBD1 as D (6 bases). Germline V gene sequence: CDR1 SGHNT, CDR2 YYREEE (reference sequence). The CDR3 is 14 amino acids. Trimming removed 4 bases from V and 6 bases from J, with 14 bases in between. CDR3 amino acids: CASSPKGGANTIYF. The DNA of the CDR3 is TGTGCCAGCAGCCCCAAAGGGGGTGCAAACACCATATATTTT.

The CDR3 loop reads CASSFGGSFNEKLFF. The CDR3 coding sequence is TGTGCCAGCAGCTTCGGGGGGAGCTTTAATGAAAAACTGTTTTTT. V usage is TRBV5-5 and J usage is TRBJ1-4; possibly TRBD1 for D (5 bases). V was pared by 2 bases and J by 4 bases, with 12 bases between. CDR3 size: 15 residues. Germline CDR1 SGHKS, CDR2 YYEKEE (reference sequence).

This clone was seen more than once but under ten times. The rearrangement joins TRBV6-5 to TRBJ1-6, with 8 bases that match TRBD1. The germline V gene encodes CDR1 MNHEY and CDR2 SVGAGI. This CDR3 contains 15 residues. Unmatched junction bases numbered 4, after V lost 6 bases and J lost 3 bases. CDR3: CASRPDRVYNSPLHF. The CDR3, as DNA: TGTGCCAGCAGACCGGACAGGGTCTATAATTCACCCCTCCACTTT.

The chain combines TRBV19 with TRBJ1-2; 7 bases line up with TRBD1. J gave up 7 bases and V 3 bases, and 14 bases lay outside the gene matches. CDR1 is LNHDA and CDR2 is SQIVND in the germline V gene (reference sequence). This CDR3 region has 16 residues. CDR3 nucleotides: TGTGCCAGTAGTATCCAGAAAGGTGGAGGGGGCGGTGGCTACACCTTC. Translated, it gives CASSIQKGGGGGGYTF.

The chain employs TRBV11-3 and TRBJ2-3; D might be TRBD2 (7 bases). Between the trimmed V and J ends, which lost 0 bases and 4 bases, there was a span of 14 bases. The CDR3 contains 16 residues. The germline CDR1 and CDR2 sequences are SGHNT and YENEEA. The CDR3 DNA follows: TGTGCCAGCAGCTTAGATGGGACGGGGGGCGCAGATACGCAGTATTTT. Protein sequence: CASSLDGTGGADTQYF.

This rearrangement joins TRBV7-2 to TRBJ2-2; TRBD2 aligns across 7 bases. V gave up 5 bases and J gave up 5 bases; unmatched junction bases: 5. Germline V CDR1 and CDR2: SGHTA, FQGNSA. This CDR3 comprises 14 residues. CDR3 sequence reads: CASSPREGTGELFF. DNA of the CDR3: TGTGCCAGCAGCCCTAGGGAGGGGACCGGGGAGCTGTTTTTT.

V is TRBV9 and J is TRBJ2-7; TRBD1 is a possible D gene (5 bases). The CDR3 runs 14 residues. With 0 bases removed from V and 0 bases from J, the gap between germline ends came to 7 bases. Per the germline V gene, CDR1 is SGDLS and CDR2 is YYNGEE. The chain's CDR3 is CASSVGQFSYEQYF. The CDR3 DNA is TGTGCCAGCAGCGTAGGACAGTTCTCCTACGAGCAGTACTTC. The full variable domain, in which reference TRBV9 and TRBJ2-7 provide the parts outside the CDR3, is DSGVTQTPKHLITATGQRVTLRCSPRSGDLSVYWYQQSLDQGLQFLIQYYNGEERAKGNILERFSAQQFPDLHSELNLSSLELGDSALYFCASSVGQFSYEQYFGPGTRLTVT.

J is TRBJ2-7 and V is TRBV19; 12 bases map to TRBD1. Germline CDR1 LNHDA, CDR2 SQIVND (reference sequence). This CDR3 is 14 amino acids long. J lost 5 bases, V lost 8 bases, and 7 bases had no gene match. Here the CDR3 reads CASSLGQGAHEQYF. The CDR3, as DNA: TGTGCCAGTTCTCTGGGACAGGGGGCCCACGAGCAGTACTTC.

CDR3 sequence: CASSTIAGGAAGELFF. DNA for the CDR3: TGCGCCAGCAGCACAATAGCGGGAGGAGCCGCCGGGGAGCTGTTTTTT. The genes are TRBV5-1 and TRBJ2-2; TRBD2 matches at 10 bases. After removal of 4 bases from V and 6 bases from J, the junction contained 9 bases not matched to a gene. This CDR3 spans 16 amino acids. Per germline, CDR1 SGHRS and CDR2 YFSETQ.

This clone was recorded only once. The chain has TRBV6-5 and TRBJ2-7; 9 nucleotides align to TRBD2. The CDR3 consists of 15 residues. Germline values: CDR1 MNHEY, CDR2 SVGAGI. The J segment lost 3 bases and the V segment lost 0 bases, leaving 3 bases of the junction unmatched. The chain's CDR3 is CASSYSLAGVYEQYF. The CDR3 DNA sequence: TGTGCCAGCAGTTACTCGTTAGCGGGAGTCTACGAGCAGTACTTC.

The chain employs TRBV7-3 and TRBJ2-1, with D possibly being TRBD1 (6 bases). V shed 1 base and J shed 4 bases, with 11 bases lying between them. CDR3 length: 15 amino acids. Germline V gene sequence: CDR1 SGHTA, CDR2 FQGTGA. CDR3 sequence: CASSLMGAQYNEQFF. In DNA form, the CDR3 reads TGTGCCAGCAGCTTAATGGGGGCGCAATACAATGAGCAGTTCTTC.

The chain combines TRBV4-3 with TRBJ2-1, with 14 bases that match TRBD2. V was clipped by 3 bases and J by 9 bases; unmatched bases: 16. Germline assignment: CDR1 LGHNA and CDR2 YSLEER. This CDR3 is built from 19 residues. This CDR3 reads CASSQRLAGGQTIKVEQFF. The CDR3 DNA reads as TGCGCCAGCAGCCAGCGACTAGCGGGGGGGCAGACTATAAAGGTTGAGCAGTTCTTC.

V gene TRBV11-2 combines with J gene TRBJ1-4, with D hard to call. The CDR3 is 15 residues long. From germline, CDR1 is SGHAT and CDR2 FQNNGV. Trimming shortened V by 5 bases and J by 0 bases, and 10 bases separated the two germline ends. The CDR3 here is CASSLRGATNEKLFF. The DNA of the CDR3 is TGTGCCAGCAGCCTTCGGGGTGCAACTAATGAAAAACTGTTTTTT.

This chain connects TRBV7-2 to TRBJ2-7; 7 nucleotides align to TRBD1. The CDR3 is 15 amino acids. The germline CDR1 and CDR2 sequences are SGHTA and FQGNSA. V lost 5 bases and J lost 4; bases outside the gene matches: 11. CDR3 amino acids: CASSLNRGLMYEQYF. CDR3 DNA: TGTGCCAGCAGCCTAAACAGGGGTCTTATGTACGAGCAGTACTTC.

This chain links TRBV5-1 with TRBJ2-3; 11 nucleotides align to TRBD2. Germline V gene data show CDR1 as SGHRS and CDR2 as YFSETQ. The ends lost 0 bases at V and 1 base at J; junction bases unmatched: 1. CDR3 length: 16 amino acids. The CDR3 protein is CASSLALAGGTDTQYF. CDR3 bases: TGCGCCAGCAGCTTGGCACTAGCGGGGGGCACAGATACGCAGTATTTT.

The J gene is TRBJ2-3, the V gene TRBV6-5, with D uncertain. Trimming stripped 6 bases from V and 6 bases from J, with 10 bases between. This CDR3 is built from 12 residues. The germline V gene encodes CDR1 MNHEY and CDR2 SVGAGI. The chain's CDR3 is CASSPTRDTQYF. The DNA for the CDR3 is TGTGCCAGCAGCCCCACCCGCGATACGCAGTATTTT.

The chain couples TRBV7-6 to TRBJ2-3; 10 positions agree with TRBD2. In germline, CDR1 is SGHVS, CDR2 FNYEAQ. J lost 1 base, V lost 6 bases, and 4 bases had no gene match. CDR3 length equals 15 residues. CDR3 in amino acids: CASSSSGGRTDTQYF. Written as DNA, the CDR3 is TGTGCCAGCAGTTCTAGCGGGGGACGCACAGATACGCAGTATTTT.

The genes are TRBV28 and TRBJ1-5, with TRBD1 matching over 7 bases. CDR3 length equals 14 residues. The germline gives CDR1 MDHEN, CDR2 SYDVKM. The trim removed 5 bases at V and 3 bases at J, leaving 4 bases unmatched. CDR3 sequence reads: CASSPGQYNQPQHF. The CDR3 nucleotides are TGTGCCAGCAGTCCGGGACAGTACAATCAGCCCCAGCATTTT.

The rearrangement links TRBV15 to TRBJ2-2; TRBD1 aligns across 8 bases. V shed 3 bases, J shed 3 bases, and the junction held 6 bases outside the gene matches. This CDR3 region has 16 residues. Germline lookup yields CDR1 LNHNV and CDR2 YYDKDF (reference sequence). CDR3 bases: TGTGCCACCAGCAGCGTCAGGGGGCTGTACACCGGGGAGCTGTTTTTT. Protein: CATSSVRGLYTGELFF.

The rearrangement joins TRBV2 to TRBJ1-2, with D perhaps matching TRBD1 (6 bases). CDR3 size: 14 residues. The germline CDR1 and CDR2 sequences are SNHLY and FYNNEI. V gave up 6 bases and J gave up 3 bases, with 14 bases separating them. DNA for the CDR3: TGTGCCAGCAGAACCACAGGGTCTCACTATGGCTACACCTTC. It encodes CASRTTGSHYGYTF.